The entry below describes one T cell receptor beta chain. Its binding antigen is unknown. There are no base qualities to consult, and no much larger clone falls within one base. Inclusion was restricted to participants for whom at least one PBMC sample before ART initiation and at least two post-ART samples were available. Treatment was received in the United States of America by all participants with HIV. Before DNA extraction, cryopreserved samples containing about 0.9-10 million PBMC were thawed and washed. At the time of the earliest PBMC sample, participants with HIV were aged between about 23 and 55 years. PBMC samples were contributed by each participant from 1-4 timepoints before ART initiation and 2-8 timepoints after ART initiation, with a median of 7 samples. For every participant, serial HIV viral load, CD4+ T-cell count, ART history and demographic data were obtained. A Qiagen kit on a QIAcube was used to extract genomic DNA from unsorted PBMC, with samples processed in batches of 12.

Sequencing of the TRB variable region was done with the immunoSEQ hsTCRB v3.0 assay at survey level resolution. TRB sequencing targeted a depth of roughly 35,000-50,000 T-cell genomes per sample. Pooled TRB libraries were sequenced on an Illumina MiSeq with a v3 150-cycle kit. In the source study's methods: Repertoire analysis ran in R within a reproducible Nextflow workflow covering QC, data transformation and analysis. Custom analyses were implemented in LymphoSeq2, an R package for AIRR-Seq data exploration. Several samples yielding fewer than 5000 total TRB sequences were excluded, leaving 150 to 200 analyzed HIV repertoires. Among the 180 or so HIV repertoires that were kept, roughly 58 were collected before ART initiation and more than 120 were collected after ART initiation. Repertoires were downsampled to 5000 TRB nucleotide sequences, and summary statistics were averaged over 100 downsampling iterations. The analysis kept only TRB sequences whose CDR3 regions were at least seven amino acids long. Diversity was measured with a Shannon entropy-derived clonality score and the Gini coefficient. In the repertoire networks, any two of the top 5000 CDR3 amino acid sequences were linked whenever the two sequences differed by an edit distance of one. Antigen specificity groups and MHC restriction were predicted for TRB CDR3 amino acid sequences with GLIPH2. Known CMV, EBV, HIV or tissue antigen associations were flagged by matching CDR3 amino acid sequences against VDJdb and McPAS-TCR. Pre-ART, post-ART and control groups were compared with Wilcoxon signed-rank tests and Holm-Bonferroni correction. Drawn from immuneACCESS, this table holds only the in-frame rearrangements with V and J called that TCRdb kept. Clones are partly lost; checked studies trace under half to an unresolved V gene and leave the rest unexplained. V, J and clone size are taken as reported in that table, and D and trimming were inferred from the DNA itself. This sample lists some 17,000 clones; 70% to 90% were detected once. Jointly, the top ten make up approximately 12% of the sample.

The entry originates in a study of long-term antiretroviral therapy in people with HIV (dated by TCRdb to between 2020 and 2023). Turning to the overall study: The earliest samples were collected approximately a decade before the 2015 WHO recommendation for immediate ART, a period when ART was typically delayed until CD4 counts fell. This retrospective serial study examined whether starting ART and sustained HIV suppression were associated with changes in the composition and diversity of the TRB repertoire in peripheral blood. The cohort contributed over 150 cryopreserved PBMC samples from about 33 adults with confirmed HIV infection, collected serially over a mean of around 6 years (range 1-12). Among the 30 to 35 participants with HIV, roughly eleven were female. No cross-contamination during QIAcube processing was seen in test extractions of a monoclonal T-cell line run alongside 33 polyclonal samples.

Cut back by 0 bases and 7 bases, the V and J ends lie 13 bases apart. CDR3 length: 15 amino acids, cysteine to phenylalanine. CDR3 DNA is the only sequence kept; it has 45 bases, read in frame from the first base. CDR1 and CDR2 are read off the germline V gene as LGHNA and YSLEER. Study-wide conclusions, independent of this receptor: Owing to limited PBMC availability, only the TCR beta chain was sequenced, without alpha chain pairing. Inferences about post-ART repertoire changes were limited because no data were available on ART adherence, viral resistance or therapy changes. Starting ART was linked to a significant rise in TRB diversity, yet even after long-term ART the diversity remained significantly lower than in transplant donor controls. The samples were dated from about 2003 to 2018, and the ART regimens that were used may be less effective than current ART regimens. Expanded TRB clones identified before ART initiation dominated the repertoire across all time points, though the dominance fluctuated and decreased in many PLHIV after ART. Because pre-ART samples had limited cell numbers, profiling was done on unsorted PBMC rather than on sorted CD4+ and CD8+ T cells. HIV repertoires had narrower CDR3 length ranges than controls, and the network structure suggested an antigen-experienced repertoire that shifted only slightly toward naive after ART.

Sequencing used unsorted PBMCs, obtained 6.9 years after starting antiretroviral therapy. The TCR was taken from a man aged 45-65 years with HIV. The rearrangement joined TRBV4-3 to TRBJ2-1; confidence is insufficient to name the D gene. CDR3 sequence: CASSQEREERNEQFF. The bases are TGCGCCAGCAGCCAAGAGCGTGAGGAGAGAAATGAGCAGTTCTTC.